Listed below are T cell receptor beta chains from one sample, sequenced in a study of early stage breast cancer tumors. The repertoire was sequenced with immunoSEQ multiplex PCR; TCRdb's copy has only in-frame clones and lacks some. The sample lists about 72,000 clones, around four fifths seen once, with 3.5% in the top ten. The material sequenced was blood. The origin of the receptors is a person aged 55 to 75 with breast cancer. CDR3s include the opening cysteine and the closing phenylalanine or tryptophan. Fields, in order: V gene, J gene, CDR3 protein.

TRBV11-3	TRBJ2-1	CASSSEGNSYNEQFF
TRBV5-1	TRBJ2-1	CASSVSGAGLNEQFF
TRBV11-2	TRBJ2-1	CASSLERSADRKFF
TRBV5-1	TRBJ2-3	CASSLSGGSMDTQYF
TRBV6-1	TRBJ2-3	CASSVFESTDTQYF
TRBV11-2	TRBJ2-1	CASSLVLGRVYNEQFF
TRBV5-4	TRBJ1-4	CASSFGGKLFF
TRBV6-5	TRBJ2-5	CASSPRGGWGETQYF
TRBV7-2	TRBJ2-1	CASSLVPGKAQLFF
TRBV18	TRBJ2-5	CASSPYTSGDETQYF
TRBV28	TRBJ2-3	CASVKTSGGSADTQYF
TRBV19	TRBJ2-2	CASLLAGGNTGELFF
TRBV6-6	TRBJ2-7	CASSYVAGGYEQYF
TRBV30	TRBJ1-2	CAWSVGRDGYTF
TRBV4-3	TRBJ2-6	CASSQDLDRGGNHSGANVLTF
TRBV2	TRBJ2-5	CASMSGGRGETQYF
TRBV28	TRBJ2-7	CASTTPGQGTNEQYF